The sequence of this T cell receptor beta chain was determined in a study of shared clonotypes between healthy human individuals (TCRdb year 2020). With respect to the entire study: The cohort comprised a couple of women and a few men aged 18 to 49 years. For each donor, CD4 naive and CD4 memory were each given three plates, CD8 naive was given two plates, and CD8 memory was given one plate. Blood TCR repertoires of four to six healthy adults were deeply sequenced to estimate repertoire size and the extent of clonotype sharing between individuals. To increase sequencing depth and limit assay-specific biases, TCR repertoire library preparation and sequencing were carried out by different laboratories using diverse techniques. Each donor's leukapheresis produced roughly between roughly 0.85 and 10 billion PBMCs.

The donors were healthy, HIV-negative adults who had no recently reported acute infections or vaccinations. Every donor was a Caucasian adult living in Nashville, Tennessee, USA. Magnetic negative selection was used to enrich CD4+ T cells, after which naive cells were positively selected on CD45RA and the negative fraction became the memory subset. Blood was collected by leukapheresis, and PBMCs were isolated by Ficoll-Histopaque density gradient centrifugation and then cryopreserved in liquid nitrogen vapor phase. Analytical flow cytometry was used to check the purity and quantity of every magnetically sorted T cell population. Genomic DNA was isolated from every sorted fraction and measured by UV absorbance on a Nanodrop 2000c. Concerning this clone: What antigen it recognizes has not been identified. Base qualities are not at hand, and no much larger clone is one base apart.

Using the deep immunoSEQ assay, multiplex PCR amplified TCR CDR3 regions from genomic DNA. Genomic DNA extracted from each cell subset was distributed evenly over all wells of several immunoSEQ 96-well plates, and each plate served as one replicate. Each replicate PCR for sorted subsets received roughly 200 ng genomic DNA, equal to roughly 30,000 T cell genomes. Purified libraries were quantified with a Qubit 3.0 fluorometer, sized on a Bioanalyzer 2100, and re-quantified with the KAPA Library Quantification kit. A separate single-read 150-cycle Illumina NextSeq 550 flow cell was used to sequence each immunoSEQ 96-well plate. Per the original workflow: Because the immunoSEQ output held only junctional sequences and lacked quality scores, the filtering could not match the filtering applied to full-length reads. To assign V/J genes and CDR3, sequences were annotated using PyIR, a Python wrapper for IgBLAST v1.9, with IMGT germline references. Any read was removed if the V/J assignment was weak (E-value above 1e-6), the CDR3 was missing, or the read contained stop codons, out-of-frame junctions, or ambiguous translated residues. V3J clonotypes were defined as sequences sharing the same inferred V gene, J gene, and CDR3 amino acid sequence. The percentage overlap between two repertoires was calculated by dividing the number of shared unique clonotypes by the size of the smaller repertoire. Three approaches were used to assess repertoire richness: RTK rarefaction, the Chao1 estimator, and Recon v2.1 estimates of unobserved clonotypes. OLGA was used to compute generation probabilities for all TCRbeta clonotypes that the gDNA method yielded from several donors. Here the immuneACCESS table is served through TCRdb, limited to in-frame sequences with V and J called. Missing clones are a known gap in these copies; in checked studies unresolved V genes cover under half, and the rest lacks a known reason. That table gives V, J and clone size, and the DNA gave D and trimming. The sample table contains 2 million to 2.5 million clones; only one count was recorded for approximately 95% of them. Together, the top ten hold over 0.1% of the sample.

Between the V and J ends, shortened by 3 bases and 2 bases respectively, the junction contains 8 bases. The CDR3 has 14 amino acids, counting the end cysteine and phenylalanine. The retained sequence is limited to the CDR3, 42 bases, with the frame set at the first base. In the germline V gene (reference sequence), CDR1 corresponds to GTSNPN and CDR2 to SVGIG. Paper-wide results and their limitations: Naive subsets generally had larger estimated clonotype richness than memory subsets. Clonotypes shared by all four sorted-subset donors showed higher generation probabilities than non-shared clonotypes. Pairwise subsampling led to the expectation that sequencing depth would affect the degree of clonotype sharing among donors. Because the study included a small number of donors, the genetic and exposure-history diversity represented was limited. When several donors were compared, the shared fraction of clonotypes was 5% to 6.5% for naive CD4, around 3.6% for naive CD8, more than 2% for memory CD4, and 0.3% to 0.5% for memory CD8. Incomplete sequencing was indicated by rarefaction of sorted-subset datasets, despite the large sequencing depth. Sampling was restricted to blood, and TCR repertoires in tissue are likely to differ from TCR repertoires in blood.

This clonotype originated in a young man in good health. The specimen was naive CD4+ T cells sorted from blood. The cell subset or site label on this specimen signifies: CD45RA+ positively selected. The chain joins TRBV30 to TRBJ2-6; the best D guess is TRBD1, with 5 bases matching. The CDR3 region reads CAWRKTAGANVLTF. Read as DNA, the sequence is TGTGCCTGGAGGAAGACAGCTGGGGCCAACGTCCTGACTTTC.